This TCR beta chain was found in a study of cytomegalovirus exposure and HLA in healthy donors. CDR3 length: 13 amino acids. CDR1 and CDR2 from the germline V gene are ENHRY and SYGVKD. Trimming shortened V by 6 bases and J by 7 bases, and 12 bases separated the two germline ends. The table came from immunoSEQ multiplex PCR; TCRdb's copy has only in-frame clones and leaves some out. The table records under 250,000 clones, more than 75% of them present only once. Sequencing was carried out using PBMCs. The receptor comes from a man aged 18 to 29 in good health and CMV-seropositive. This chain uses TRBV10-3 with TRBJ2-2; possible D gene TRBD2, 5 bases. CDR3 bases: TGTGCCATCAGGGGTCGGGATGTCGGGGAGCTGTTTTTT. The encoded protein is CAIRGRDVGELFF.